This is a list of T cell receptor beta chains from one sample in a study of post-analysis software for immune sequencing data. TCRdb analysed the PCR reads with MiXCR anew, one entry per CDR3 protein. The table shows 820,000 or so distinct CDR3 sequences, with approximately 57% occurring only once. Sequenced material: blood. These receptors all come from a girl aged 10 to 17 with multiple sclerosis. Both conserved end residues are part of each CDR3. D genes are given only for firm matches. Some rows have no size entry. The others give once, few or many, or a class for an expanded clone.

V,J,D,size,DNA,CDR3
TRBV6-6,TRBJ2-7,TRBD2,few,TGTGCCAGCAGTTACTCTCGGACTAGCTACGAGCAGTACTTC,CASSYSRTSYEQYF
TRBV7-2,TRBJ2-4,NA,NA,TGTGCCAGCAGCTTAGATCAGGGACGGGGAACCAAAAACATTCAGTACTTC,CASSLDQGRGTKNIQYF
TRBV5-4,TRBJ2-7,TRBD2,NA,TGTGCCAGCAGCGCGGGGGGAGCGGGGAGCTACGAGCAGTACTTC,CASSAGGAGSYEQYF
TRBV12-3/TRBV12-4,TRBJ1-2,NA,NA,TGTGCCAGCAGTCCTGCCCAGTCCTATGGCTACACCTTC,CASSPAQSYGYTF
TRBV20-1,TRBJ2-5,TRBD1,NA,TGCAGTGCTAGAGGGACAGGGGGGTACCAAGAGACCCAGTACTTC,CSARGTGGYQETQYF
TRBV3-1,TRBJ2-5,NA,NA,TGTGCCAGCAGCCACCTAAAAGGGGAGACCCAGTACTTC,CASSHLKGETQYF
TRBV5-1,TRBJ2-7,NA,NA,TGCGCCAGCAGCTTGGAGGCAGGTGCCCACTACGAGCAGTACTTC,CASSLEAGAHYEQYF
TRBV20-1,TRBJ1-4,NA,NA,TGCAGTGCTATATATGGCAGAGAAGAAAAACTGTTTTTT,CSAIYGREEKLFF
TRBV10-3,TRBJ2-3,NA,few,TGTGCCATCAGTGAGGACCTCACAGATACGCAGTATTTT,CAISEDLTDTQYF
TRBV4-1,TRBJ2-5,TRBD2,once,TGCGCCAGCAGCCAGTCCCTAGCGGGGGAGCAAGAGACCCAGTACTTC,CASSQSLAGEQETQYF
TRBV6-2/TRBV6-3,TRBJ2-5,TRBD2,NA,TGTGCCAGCAGTTACCCGGGGGGTGAGACCCAGTACTTC,CASSYPGGETQYF
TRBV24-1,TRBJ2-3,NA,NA,TGTGCCACCAGTGACAGAACTACCCTCACAGATACGCAGTATTTT,CATSDRTTLTDTQYF
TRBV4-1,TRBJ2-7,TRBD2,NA,TGCGCCAGCAGCCAAACTAGCGGGGGCTACGAGCAGTACTTC,CASSQTSGGYEQYF
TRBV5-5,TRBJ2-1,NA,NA,TGTGCCAGCAGCTGGGGGGTTCGTAGCTCCTACAATGAGCAGTTCTTC,CASSWGVRSSYNEQFF
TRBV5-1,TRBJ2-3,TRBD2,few,TGCGCCAGCAGCGGTAGCGGGCCGAGGGCAGATACGCAGTATTTT,CASSGSGPRADTQYF
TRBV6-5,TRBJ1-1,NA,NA,TGTGCCAGCAGTTGGGGAGGGTTTCGGGATAACACTGAAGCTTTCTTT,CASSWGGFRDNTEAFF
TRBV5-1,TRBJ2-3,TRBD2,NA,TGCGCCAGCAGCTTGCCCACCCATAGCGGGGGGAGCACAGATACGCAGTATTTT,CASSLPTHSGGSTDTQYF
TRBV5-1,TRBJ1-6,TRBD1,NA,TGCGCCAGCAGCATATTTACAGGGGGCACGAATTCACCCCTCCACTTT,CASSIFTGGTNSPLHF
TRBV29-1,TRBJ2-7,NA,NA,TGCAGCGTTTTCGGGACTGCGTCCTACGAGCAGTACTTC,CSVFGTASYEQYF
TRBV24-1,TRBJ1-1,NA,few,TGTGCCACCAGTGATTTTGGGCAGGGACGGGGCCCCACTGAAGCTTTCTTT,CATSDFGQGRGPTEAFF
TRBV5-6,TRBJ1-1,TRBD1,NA,TGTGCCAGCAGCCTCACCGACAGGGTCTTCACTGAAGCTTTCTTT,CASSLTDRVFTEAFF
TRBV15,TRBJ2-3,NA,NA,TGTGCCACCAGCGCCCGGGACACCGGCACAGATACGCAGTATTTT,CATSARDTGTDTQYF
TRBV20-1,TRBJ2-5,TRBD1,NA,TGCAGTGCTCCCCGGACAGGGGGCGGAGAGACCCAGTACTTC,CSAPRTGGGETQYF
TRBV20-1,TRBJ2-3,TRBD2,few,TGCAGTGCTAGACCCCTAGCGGGATCCACAGATACGCAGTATTTT,CSARPLAGSTDTQYF
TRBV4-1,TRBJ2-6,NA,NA,TGCGCCAGCAGCCAAGATGCGGGACAGCTTATATCCTCTGGGGCCAACGTCCTGACTTTC,CASSQDAGQLISSGANVLTF
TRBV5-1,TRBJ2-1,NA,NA,TGCGCCAGCAGCTTGGAGCCTGGAGGGGTGAGTGAGCAGTTCTTC,CASSLEPGGVSEQFF
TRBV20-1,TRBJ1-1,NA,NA,TGCAGTGCGCCGGGACCGGCGAACACTGAAGCTTTCTTT,CSAPGPANTEAFF
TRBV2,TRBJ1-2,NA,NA,TGTGCCGGACGTAGGGGGACAACTAGCCTGGAGGGCTACACCTTC,CAGRRGTTSLEGYTF
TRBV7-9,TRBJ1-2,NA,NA,TGTGCCATCCCAGGGAGAACCTATGGCTACACCTTC,CAIPGRTYGYTF
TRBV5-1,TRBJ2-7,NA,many,TGTGCCAGCAGTTCCTTTTCCTACGAGCAGTACTTC,CASSSFSYEQYF
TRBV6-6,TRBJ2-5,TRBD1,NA,TGTGCCAGCAGTTCATACAGGGGGCGCGGGGAGACCCAGTACTTC,CASSSYRGRGETQYF
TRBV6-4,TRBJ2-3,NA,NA,TGTGCCAGCAGTGACCTGGCTAGTCACACAGATACGCAGTATTTT,CASSDLASHTDTQYF
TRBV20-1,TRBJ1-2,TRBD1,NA,TGCAGTGCATCAATGACAGGGTCCTATGGCTACACCTTC,CSASMTGSYGYTF
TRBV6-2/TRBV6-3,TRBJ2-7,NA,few,TGTGCCAGCAGAAAATTAACCGAGCAGTACTTC,CASRKLTEQYF
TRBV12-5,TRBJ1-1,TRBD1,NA,TGCGCTAGTGGCTTAAACAGGGGGCAAGGCACTGAAGCTTTCTTT,CASGLNRGQGTEAFF
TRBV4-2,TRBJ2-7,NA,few,TGTGCCAGCAGCCAAATGCCCTCGGACAGGACTAGCGAGCAGTACTTC,CASSQMPSDRTSEQYF
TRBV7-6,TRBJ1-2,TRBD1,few,TGTGCCAGCAGCCAGGGACAGATCGGCCTTTTGGGTTACACCTTC,CASSQGQIGLLGYTF
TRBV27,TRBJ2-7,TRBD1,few,TGTGCCAGCAGTTTATCTGGGACAGGGGGGACAATCCGACTGTCCCACGAGCAGTACTTC,CASSLSGTGGTIRLSHEQYF
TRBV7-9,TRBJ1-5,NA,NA,TGTGCCAGCAGCTTAGGGGGGGGAGAAGGTCAGCCCCAGCATTTT,CASSLGGGEGQPQHF
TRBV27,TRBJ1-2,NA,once,TGTGCCAGCAGTACAGGGATGACTGGCTACACCTTC,CASSTGMTGYTF
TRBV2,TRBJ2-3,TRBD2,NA,TGTGCCAGCAGTGAATTCGAGCGGGAGGTAGATACGCAGTATTTT,CASSEFEREVDTQYF
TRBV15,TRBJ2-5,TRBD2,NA,TGTGCCACCAGCAGGGGTGAAAGCAGCGGGAGAGGAGAGACCCAGTACTTC,CATSRGESSGRGETQYF
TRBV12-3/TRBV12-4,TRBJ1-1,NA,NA,TGTGCCAGCAATGCCGACAGAAAGAACACTGAAGCTTTCTTT,CASNADRKNTEAFF
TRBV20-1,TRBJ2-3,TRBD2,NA,TGCAGTGCTAGAGAGCTATGGACTAGCGGGGGGGCGTATTGGAGCGTAGGCACAGATACGCAGTATTTT,CSARELWTSGGAYWSVGTDTQYF
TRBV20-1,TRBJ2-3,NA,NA,TGCAGTGCTAGATTGTCGGTCCCGCAGTATTTT,CSARLSVPQYF
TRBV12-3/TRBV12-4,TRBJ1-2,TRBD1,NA,TGTGCCAGCAGTCCCCGACAGGGCCCTATTAACTATGGCTACACCTTC,CASSPRQGPINYGYTF
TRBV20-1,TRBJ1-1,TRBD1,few,TGCAGTGCTAGGAAATCACAGGGGGCCGGAGCTGAAGCTTTCTTT,CSARKSQGAGAEAFF
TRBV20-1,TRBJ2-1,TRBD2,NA,TGCAGTGCTAGATTAGCGGGACGCATGGGTGAGCAGTTCTTC,CSARLAGRMGEQFF
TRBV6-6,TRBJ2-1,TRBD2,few,TGTGCCAGCAGTTACTCCCCAGGGAGGGATGAGCAGTTCTTC,CASSYSPGRDEQFF
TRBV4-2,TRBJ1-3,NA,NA,TGTGCCAGCAGCCAACAGATAAACCCTAATTCTGTCTCTGGAAACACCATATATTTT,CASSQQINPNSVSGNTIYF